These 25 T cell receptor beta chains were all obtained from the same sample, sequenced in a study of T cells in Graves' hyperthyroidism and ophthalmopathy. What was amplified from RNA transcripts were TCR beta CDR3 regions. The primer set for the first-round RT-PCR of the TCR CDR3 was HTBI. TCRdb analysed the multiplex PCR reads with MiXCR anew, one entry per CDR3 protein. Here the sample spans about 360,000 distinct CDR3 sequences, 15% to 17% being singletons. The sequencing input was blood. All receptors come from a woman younger than 35 with Graves' hyperthyroidism that later progressed to Graves' ophthalmopathy.

This clonotype was observed a few times. The chain joins TRBV6-6 to TRBJ1-1; D uncertain. Germline loops: CDR1 MNHNY, CDR2 SVGAGI (reference sequence). The CDR3 has 16 amino acids. V lost 1 base and J 7 bases, leaving 19 bases between the germline ends. CDR3 DNA sequence: TGTGCCAGCAGTTACTTCTCCCCTGGGCCGGAGGGTGAAGCTTTCTTT. Its protein product is CASSYFSPGPEGEAFF.

On this clonotype: A read error is possible here, since a much larger clone lies one base away. The chain employs TRBV7-8 and TRBJ2-3, with a tentative D call TRBD1 (6 bases). The J call may be mistaken, given a closer DNA end match to TRBJ1-5. This CDR3 has 16 residues. Germline assignment: CDR1 SGHVS and CDR2 FQNEAQ. CDR3: CASSTSGGASTDTQHF. In nucleotides, the CDR3 is TGTGCCAGCAGCACTAGTGGGGGCGCGAGCACAGATACGCAGCATTTT.

V usage is TRBV4-1 and J usage is TRBJ2-1; 9 positions match TRBD1. Germline lookup yields CDR1 MGHRA and CDR2 YSYEKL. The CDR3 covers 13 residues. The V gene end was trimmed by 7 bases and the J gene end by 8 bases; junction bases not matched to a gene: 6. The DNA for the CDR3 is TGCGCCAGCAATGGACAGGGGTTTGATGAGCAGTTCTTC. It specifies CASNGQGFDEQFF.

In this sample, this clonotype turned up many times. The genes are TRBV18 and TRBJ1-2; a weak D match, TRBD1 (5 bases). Germline loops: CDR1 KGHSH, CDR2 LQKENI. Trimming cost V 0 bases and J 5 bases, with 16 bases left between them. The CDR3 consists of 16 residues. The CDR3 spells CASSPPTPGADYGYTF. Here the CDR3 DNA reads TGTGCCAGCTCACCACCAACCCCCGGGGCCGATTATGGCTACACCTTC.

Many counts were recorded for this clonotype. The chain recombines TRBV28 with TRBJ2-7, with D possibly matching TRBD1 (6 bases). The CDR3 is 16 residues long. The V and J ends lost 7 bases and 3 bases respectively, with 22 bases between them. The germline V gene has CDR1 MDHEN and CDR2 SYDVKM. This CDR3 reads CASTPRIRGGFYEQYF. CDR3 bases: TGTGCCAGCACCCCTCGAATCAGGGGTGGGTTCTACGAGCAGTACTTC.

As to this clonotype: A much larger clone differs from this one at a single base, so this may be a read error. The chain is built from TRBV10-3 and TRBJ1-2; D ambiguous. There are 14 residues in the CDR3. The germline gives CDR1 ENHRY, CDR2 SYGVKD. V lost 0 bases and J lost 5, with 10 bases in between. This CDR3 is CAISESYFKYGYTF. DNA for the CDR3: TGTGCCATCAGTGAGTCCTATTTTAAATATGGCTACACCTTC.

The chain employs TRBV14 and TRBJ1-6; possible D gene TRBD1, 5 bases. Trimming shortened V by 4 bases and J by 7 bases, and 14 bases separated the two germline ends. CDR3 size: 15 residues. Germline CDR1 and CDR2: SGHDN and FVKESK. The CDR3 region has the DNA TGTGCCAGCAGCCCTATTGACAGAGACAATTCACCCCTCCACTTT. This encodes CASSPIDRDNSPLHF.

At least ten counts were recorded for this clonotype. The genes are TRBV20-1 and TRBJ2-1, with TRBD2 identical over 7 bases. This CDR3 comprises 16 residues. Germline assignment: CDR1 DFQATT and CDR2 SNEGSKA (reference sequence). V trimming: 3 bases; J trimming: 7 bases; junction bases outside the gene matches: 15. The CDR3 DNA is TGCAGTGCTAGTCACGGTGGGGCGGGAGCCCAGAATGAGCAGTTCTTC. Translating it yields CSASHGGAGAQNEQFF.

This clonotype was detected ten times or more. The CDR3 is CASSLRTGSYGYTF. In DNA form, the CDR3 reads TGTGCCAGCAGTTTGAGGACAGGGTCCTATGGCTACACCTTC. J is TRBJ1-2 and V is TRBV28, with 8 bases fitting TRBD1. Germline CDR1 MDHEN, CDR2 SYDVKM. J was trimmed by 4 bases and V by 3 bases; bases with no gene match: 4. The CDR3 has 14 residues.

This chain links TRBV20-1 with TRBJ2-1; D may match TRBD1 or TRBD2 (5 bases each). Germline V gene sequence: CDR1 DFQATT, CDR2 SNEGSKA (reference sequence). V was pared by 1 base and J by 5 bases, with 15 bases between. CDR3 length equals 15 residues. The CDR3 DNA is TGCAGTGCTAGAGCCCCCCAGGGAGCCCACAATGAGCAGTTCTTC. This translates into CSARAPQGAHNEQFF.

The chain carries TRBV18 and TRBJ2-7; 12 bases map to TRBD2. The junction had 12 bases not matched to a gene; V was cut back by 6 bases and J by 3 bases. The V gene's germline CDR1 is KGHSH and CDR2 LQKENI. The CDR3 runs 17 residues. The CDR3 is CASSYPTSGRVGYEQYF. The CDR3 region has the DNA TGTGCCAGCTCTTACCCGACTAGCGGGAGAGTAGGCTACGAGCAGTACTTC.

This clonotype turned up a few times. The chain has TRBV3-1 and TRBJ1-6; D not certain. Trimming removed 3 bases from V and 7 bases from J, with 10 bases in between. Germline V gene lookup returns CDR1 LGHDT and CDR2 YNNKEL (reference sequence). The CDR3 runs to 14 residues. CDR3 sequence reads: CASSQPAQNSPLHF. The CDR3 nucleotides read TGTGCCAGCAGCCAGCCCGCACAGAATTCACCCCTCCACTTT.

The table lists this clonotype with a few counts. The chain has TRBV4-1 and TRBJ2-4; TRBD2 aligns across 10 bases. The V gene's germline CDR1 is MGHRA and CDR2 YSYEKL. There are 17 residues in the CDR3. V was clipped by 0 bases and J by 8 bases; unmatched bases: 10. CDR3 coding DNA: TGCGCCAGCAGCCAAGAGGGCCTAAGCGGGAGGGGGGACATTCAGTACTTC. This codes for CASSQEGLSGRGDIQYF.

This clonotype showed up many times. The chain uses TRBV20-1 and TRBJ2-1, with 11 bases lining up with TRBD1. Germline CDR1 and CDR2: DFQATT and SNEGSKA (reference sequence). The CDR3 covers 13 residues. The CDR3 DNA sequence: TGCAGAGCAGGGACAGGGGGATACAATGAGCAGTTCTTC. Its protein is CRAGTGGYNEQFF.

This rearrangement joins TRBV12-3 or TRBV12-4 to TRBJ1-1; no clear D. The CDR3 has 12 amino acids. V lost 3 bases to trimming and J lost 6 bases, with 8 bases between them. The CDR3 here is CASSFRRAEAFF. CDR3 bases: TGTGCCAGCAGTTTTCGCCGCGCTGAAGCTTTCTTT.

This clonotype was recorded a few times. This chain joins TRBV4-1 and TRBJ1-5; the D is unclear. Germline V gene sequence: CDR1 MGHRA, CDR2 YSYEKL. CDR3 length: 15 amino acids. V lost 5 bases and J lost 2, with 13 bases in between. The CDR3: CASSLGIVGNQPQHF. The CDR3 nucleotides are TGCGCCAGCAGCTTAGGGATAGTCGGCAATCAGCCCCAGCATTTT.

V is TRBV10-1 and J is TRBJ1-1; D is undetermined. Germline CDR1 reads WNHNN; CDR2 reads SYGVQD (reference sequence). This CDR3 has 12 amino acids. V was trimmed by 4 bases and J by 1 base, leaving 4 bases between them. CDR3 loop: CASSARNTEAFF. The CDR3 DNA is TGCGCCAGCAGTGCGAGGAACACTGAAGCTTTCTTT.

This clonotype has at least ten counts. This chain connects TRBV7-6 to TRBJ2-3; D is unclear. The length of the CDR3 is 13 residues. V gave up 2 bases and J gave up 2 bases, with 5 bases separating them. Looked up from germline, CDR1 is SGHVS and CDR2 is FNYEAQ. The CDR3 here is CASSLTITDTQYF. The CDR3 DNA reads as TGTGCCAGCAGCTTAACGATCACAGATACGCAGTATTTT.

This clonotype was detected only a few times. This rearrangement joins TRBV15 to TRBJ1-2; D is unresolved. Germline V gene lookup returns CDR1 LNHNV and CDR2 YYDKDF (reference sequence). The CDR3 loop spans 14 amino acids. V gave up 0 bases and J gave up 8 bases, with 13 bases separating them. Written as DNA, the CDR3 is TGTGCCACCAGCAGAGATTTCGGGGAAGGGGGCTACACCTTC. It yields the protein CATSRDFGEGGYTF.

This clonotype occurred many times. CDR3 sequence reads: CASSSLRGISYEQYF. DNA of the CDR3: TGTGCCAGCAGCTCCCTACGGGGGATTTCCTACGAGCAGTACTTC. The chain links TRBV28 to TRBJ2-7, with a weak D call TRBD2 (6 bases). Deletions cut 6 bases from V and 1 base from J, with 16 bases between. The CDR3 sequence is 15 residues long. Germline loops: CDR1 MDHEN, CDR2 SYDVKM.

In this sample, this clonotype turned up a few times. The CDR3 DNA sequence: TGTGCCGAGGGGTCCTACAATGAGCAGTTCTTC. Amino acids: CAEGSYNEQFF. The genes are TRBV12-3 or TRBV12-4 and TRBJ2-1, with D perhaps TRBD1 or TRBD2 (5 bases each). This CDR3 has 11 residues. The ends were cut back, 11 bases at V and 1 base at J, with 6 bases in the middle.

This clonotype was counted ten times or more. The chain combines TRBV18 with TRBJ1-5; 9 bases match TRBD1. CDR1 is KGHSH and CDR2 is LQKENI in the germline V gene. Losses at the gene ends were 4 bases for V and 0 bases for J; bases not matched to a gene: 4. The CDR3 has 16 amino acids. This CDR3 reads CASSLNRGHSNQPQHF. The CDR3 coding sequence is TGTGCCAGCTCACTGAACAGGGGGCATAGCAATCAGCCCCAGCATTTT.

Comment on this clonotype: Possible read error: a much larger clone is one base away. The V call is TRBV20-1, the J call TRBJ1-2, with no clear D. The CDR3 consists of 12 residues. Per the germline V gene, CDR1 is DFQATT and CDR2 is SNEGSKA (reference sequence). In DNA, the CDR3 is TGCAGTGCTAGGGTGGATAACTATGGCTCCACCTTC. Amino acids: CSARVDNYGSTF.

A single count supports this clonotype. The chain employs TRBV9 and TRBJ1-2, with 9 bases matching TRBD1. CDR1 SGDLS and CDR2 YYNGEE come from the germline V gene. J lost 7 bases, V lost 3 bases, and 7 bases had no gene match. CDR3 length: 14 residues. In nucleotides, the CDR3 is TGTGCCAGCAGCGGGGACAGGGCCCTTGGTGGCTACACCTTC. Amino acid sequence: CASSGDRALGGYTF.

This clonotype was recorded a few times. A read error may be the cause here, since a much bigger clone is one base away. CDR3 amino acids: CASSPRVGGEPFF. The CDR3 nucleotides read TGTGCCAGCTCACCACGGGTTGGCGGGGAGCCGTTTTTT. V and J are TRBV18 and TRBJ2-2; a weak D match, TRBD2 (6 bases). The CDR3 length is 13 residues. Germline-derived CDR1 and CDR2 are KGHSH and LQKENI.